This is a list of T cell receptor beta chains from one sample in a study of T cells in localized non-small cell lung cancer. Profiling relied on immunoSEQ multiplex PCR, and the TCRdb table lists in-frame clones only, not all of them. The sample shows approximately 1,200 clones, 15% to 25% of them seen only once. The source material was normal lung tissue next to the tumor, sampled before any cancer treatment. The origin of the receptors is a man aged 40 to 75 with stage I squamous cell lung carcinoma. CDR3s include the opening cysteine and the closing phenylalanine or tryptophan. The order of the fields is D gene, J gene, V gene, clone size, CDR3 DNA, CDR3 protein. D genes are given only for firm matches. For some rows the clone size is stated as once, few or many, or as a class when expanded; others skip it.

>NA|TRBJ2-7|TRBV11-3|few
TGTGCCAGCAGCTTAGGAGGAGGGGGCGCGACCGAGCAGTACTTC
CASSLGGGGATEQYF
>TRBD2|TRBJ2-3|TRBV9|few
TGTGCCAGCAGCCAGAGAGCGGGGGGGCCGACAGATACGCAGTATTTT
CASSQRAGGPTDTQYF
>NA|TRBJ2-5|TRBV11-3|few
TGTGCCAGCAGCTCTGGACAACCCGAAGAGACCCAGTACTTC
CASSSGQPEETQYF
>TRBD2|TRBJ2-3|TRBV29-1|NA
TGCAGCGGGACCACTAGCGGGGGGGGGACAGATACGCAGTATTTT
CSGTTSGGGTDTQYF
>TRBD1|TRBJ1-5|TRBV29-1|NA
TGCAGCGTCCTTATGGGGACCGGGACAGGGCCTTATCAGCCCCAGCATTTT
CSVLMGTGTGPYQPQHF
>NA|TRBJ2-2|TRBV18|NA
TGTGCCAGCTCCCCCGGGTCAGCCACCGGGGAGCTGTTTTTT
CASSPGSATGELFF
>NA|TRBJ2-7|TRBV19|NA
TGTGCCAGTAGTATAGATCTCGGGCCGAGCTCCTACGAGCAGTACTTC
CASSIDLGPSSYEQYF
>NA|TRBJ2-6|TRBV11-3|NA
TGTGCCAGCAGGAAGAGCTCTGGGGCCAACGTCCTGACTTTC
CASRKSSGANVLTF
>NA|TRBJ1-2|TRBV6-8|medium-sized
TGTGCCAGCAGCCTTCACAGGGCGGATTATGGCTACACCTTC
CASSLHRADYGYTF
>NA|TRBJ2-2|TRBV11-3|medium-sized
TGTGCCAGCAGCTTAGTCATGAGGGGCCGGGAGCTGTTTTTT
CASSLVMRGRELFF
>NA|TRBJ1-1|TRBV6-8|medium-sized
TGTGCCAGCACCCTAGATTCTCAGTACACTGAAGCTTTCTTT
CASTLDSQYTEAFF
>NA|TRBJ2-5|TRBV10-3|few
TGTGCCAGCCCCGATCCGTCGACAGAAGAGACCCAGTACTTC
CASPDPSTEETQYF
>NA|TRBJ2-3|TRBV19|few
TGTGCCAGTCTACGCAACGGGGCAGAAGATACGCAGTATTTT
CASLRNGAEDTQYF
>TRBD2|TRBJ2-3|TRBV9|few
TGTGCCAGCAGCGCGGGGGGAGGGCCAGATACGCAGTATTTT
CASSAGGGPDTQYF
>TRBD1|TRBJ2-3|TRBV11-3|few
TGTGCCAGCAGCTATATCACAGGGGGCACAGATACGCAGTATTTT
CASSYITGGTDTQYF
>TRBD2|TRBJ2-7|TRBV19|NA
TGTGCCAGTAGTATTCTAGCGGGGTCCTCCTACGAGCAGTACTTC
CASSILAGSSYEQYF
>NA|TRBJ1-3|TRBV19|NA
TGTGCCAGTAGTATAGTGGCCGACTCTGGAAACACCATATATTTT
CASSIVADSGNTIYF
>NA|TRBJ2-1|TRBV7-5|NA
TGTGCCAGCAGCGCCTGGGACAGTAAGATGGAACAGTTCTTC
CASSAWDSKMEQFF
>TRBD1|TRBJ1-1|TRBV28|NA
TGTGCCAGCAGCTTCCAGGGGGGGGCCACTGAAGCTTTCTTT
CASSFQGGATEAFF
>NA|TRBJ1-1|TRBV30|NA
TGTGCCTGGAGGGGGCGGACAACCCGGGACACTGAAGCTTTCTTT
CAWRGRTTRDTEAFF
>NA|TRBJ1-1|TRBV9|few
TGTGCCAGCAGCGTAGAAGGGCAGGGTCGGTCTGAAGCTTTCTTT
CASSVEGQGRSEAFF
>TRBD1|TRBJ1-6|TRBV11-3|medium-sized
TGTGCCAGCAGCTTGGCAGGGGGCGTGGATTCACCCCTCCACTTT
CASSLAGGVDSPLHF
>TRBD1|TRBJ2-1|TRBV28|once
TGTGCCAGCAGTTCAGAGGGTGGGACAGGGGGCTTAAATGAGCAGTTCTTC
CASSSEGGTGGLNEQFF
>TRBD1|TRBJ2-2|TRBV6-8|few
TGTGCCAGCAGTCCATCCGATGGGACAGGCCCCGGGGAGCTGTTTTTT
CASSPSDGTGPGELFF
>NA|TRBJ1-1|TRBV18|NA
TGTGCCAGCTCACCCCCGCCAGCCCCAAACACTGAAGCTTTCTTT
CASSPPPAPNTEAFF
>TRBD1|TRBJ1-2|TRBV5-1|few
TGCGCCAGCAGCTCGACAGGGGGAAATGGTGGCTACACCTTC
CASSSTGGNGGYTF
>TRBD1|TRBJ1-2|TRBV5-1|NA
TGCGCCAGCAGCTTGGTACAGGGGGAATGGTATGGCTACACCTTC
CASSLVQGEWYGYTF
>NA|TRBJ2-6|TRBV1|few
TGCGCCAGCAGCCAAGATCGAGGGCTTGGGGCCAACGTCCTGACTTTC
CASSQDRGLGANVLTF
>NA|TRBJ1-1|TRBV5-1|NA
TGCGCCAGCAGCTTGATACAACTGGGGTCGGGCACTGAAGCTTTCTTT
CASSLIQLGSGTEAFF
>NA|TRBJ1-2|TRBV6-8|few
TGTGCCAGCAGTTACCTACCGTCTACAGTCGGCTACACCTTC
CASSYLPSTVGYTF
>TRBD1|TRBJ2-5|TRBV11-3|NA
TGTGCCAGCAGCCGTTCGGGACAGATACAAGAGACCCAGTACTTC
CASSRSGQIQETQYF